A single sample is the source of the 29 T cell receptor beta chains below, sequenced in a study of radiotherapy plus CTLA-4 blockade in lung cancer. Method: immunoSEQ multiplex PCR; TCRdb's copy keeps in-frame clones and lacks some. The data contain roughly 44,000 clones, more than 70% of them singletons. The sample consisted of peripheral blood, taken from a patient treated with radiotherapy plus ipilimumab. These receptors were collected from a human donor with non-small cell lung cancer who had stable disease on radiotherapy plus ipilimumab.

The genes are TRBV7-8 and TRBJ2-7, with TRBD1 matching 11 bases. CDR3 length equals 17 residues. J lost 4 bases, V lost 1 base, and 9 bases had no gene match. The V gene's germline CDR1 is SGHVS and CDR2 FQNEAQ. The CDR3 here is CASSLETPGQGVYEQYF. In DNA, the CDR3 is TGTGCCAGCAGCTTAGAAACCCCGGGACAGGGGGTTTACGAGCAGTACTTC. Combining the CDR3 with reference TRBV7-8 and TRBJ2-7 gives the whole variable domain GAGVSQSPRYKVAKRGQDVALRCDPISGHVSLFWYQQALGQGPEFLTYFQNEAQLDKSGLPSDRFFAERPEGSVSTLKIQRTQQEDSAVYLCASSLETPGQGVYEQYFGPGTRLTVT.

This clone was seen only a few times. The CDR3 loop reads CASSYSPQPRHEQYF. In nucleotides, the CDR3 is TGTGCCAGCAGTTACTCCCCCCAACCGCGACACGAGCAGTACTTC. The chain carries TRBV6-5 and TRBJ2-7; D gene unclear. The CDR3 is made up of 15 amino acids. Germline CDR1 is MNHEY and CDR2 is SVGAGI. Trimming shortened V by 0 bases and J by 5 bases, and 14 bases separated the two germline ends.

CDR3 nucleotide sequence: TGTGCCAGCAGCTTAGTGATTGGGGAGAGGGGACGAGATGGCTACACCTTC. Translating it yields CASSLVIGERGRDGYTF. The chain employs TRBV13 and TRBJ1-2; perhaps TRBD1 as D (5 bases). In germline, CDR1 is PRHDT, CDR2 FYEKMQ (reference sequence). This CDR3 contains 17 residues. The V end lost 1 base, the J end lost 6 bases, and 21 bases lay between the germline ends.

The chain has TRBV28 and TRBJ1-2; no definite D call. The CDR3 contains 16 residues. Germline V gives CDR1 MDHEN, CDR2 SYDVKM. V lost 6 bases and J lost 8, with 25 bases in between. This CDR3 reads CASSPQEQFLFMGYTF. The CDR3 DNA reads TGTGCCAGCAGCCCACAAGAGCAGTTCCTTTTTATGGGCTACACCTTC.

The chain recombines TRBV5-1 with TRBJ1-1; D may be TRBD1 (5 bases). Trimming left V 2 bases short and J 7 bases short, with 12 bases between. This CDR3 contains 13 residues. CDR1 SGHRS and CDR2 YFSETQ come from the germline V gene. The CDR3 sequence: CASSLGELFEAFF. As DNA, the CDR3 is TGCGCCAGCAGCTTAGGGGAGCTTTTTGAAGCTTTCTTT.

A few counts support this clone. CDR3 region: CASRTRFNNSPLHF. The CDR3 DNA is TGTGCCAGTAGAACACGATTCAATAATTCACCCCTCCACTTT. V usage is TRBV19 and J usage is TRBJ1-6; D not certain. V lost 6 bases and J 5 bases, leaving 11 bases between the germline ends. The CDR3 runs 14 residues. CDR1 LNHDA and CDR2 SQIVND come from the germline V gene (reference sequence).

The V call is TRBV6-1, the J call TRBJ1-1; D remains ambiguous. Looked up from germline, CDR1 is MNHNS and CDR2 is SASEGT. V lost 0 bases and J 4 bases, leaving 6 bases between the germline ends. The CDR3 totals 13 residues. The CDR3 spells CASSEALVTEAFF. The CDR3 DNA is TGTGCCAGCAGTGAAGCGTTGGTCACTGAAGCTTTCTTT.

CDR3 in amino acids: CASSLTGGTEAFF. DNA of the CDR3: TGTGCCAGCAGCCTCACGGGGGGTACTGAAGCTTTCTTT. The chain joins TRBV9 to TRBJ1-1; possibly TRBD1 for D (5 bases). This CDR3 contains 13 residues. CDR1 SGDLS and CDR2 YYNGEE come from the germline V gene. V lost 4 bases, J lost 5 bases, and 12 bases lay in between. Drawing the rest from reference TRBV9 and TRBJ1-1, the complete variable domain is DSGVTQTPKHLITATGQRVTLRCSPRSGDLSVYWYQQSLDQGLQFLIQYYNGEERAKGNILERFSAQQFPDLHSELNLSSLELGDSALYFCASSLTGGTEAFFGQGTRLTVV.

The rearrangement uses TRBV7-6 and TRBJ1-6; D ambiguous. CDR1 SGHVS and CDR2 FNYEAQ come from the germline V gene. V lost 5 bases and J 4 bases, leaving 12 bases between the germline ends. The CDR3 has 15 amino acids. Written as DNA, the CDR3 is TGTGCCAGCAGCCTTACTAGCGGGTATAATTCACCCCTCCACTTT. Protein: CASSLTSGYNSPLHF.

V gene TRBV6-5 combines with J gene TRBJ2-7, with no clear D. The length of the CDR3 is 12 residues. CDR1 and CDR2 from the germline V gene are MNHEY and SVGAGI. Trimming removed 5 bases at V and 1 base at J, with 6 bases between. CDR3 sequence reads: CASSEYSYEQYV. The CDR3 DNA is TGTGCCAGCAGTGAGTATTCCTACGAGCAGTACGTC.

The chain employs TRBV5-4 and TRBJ1-1; tentatively, D is TRBD1 (6 bases). V lost 4 bases and J lost 8, with 18 bases in between. This CDR3 is 14 amino acids long. CDR1 and CDR2 (germline): SGHNT, YYREEE (reference sequence). The CDR3: CASSAREGVREAFF. The CDR3 coding sequence is TGTGCCAGCAGCGCTAGGGAGGGGGTCCGGGAAGCTTTCTTT.

This clone appeared a few times. The chain recombines TRBV9 with TRBJ2-1, with no clear D. Deletions cut 0 bases from V and 12 bases from J, with 13 bases between. From germline, CDR1 is SGDLS and CDR2 YYNGEE. CDR3 length equals 13 residues. The CDR3: CASSVGPRLMQFF. The CDR3 DNA reads TGTGCCAGCAGCGTAGGACCTCGCCTCATGCAGTTCTTC.

The chain links TRBV7-6 to TRBJ1-1, with 8 bases lining up with TRBD1. Germline V gene sequence: CDR1 SGHVS, CDR2 FNYEAQ. V trimming: 6 bases; J trimming: 11 bases; junction bases outside the gene matches: 8. The CDR3 runs to 12 residues. CDR3 sequence: CASSQRTGLAFF. The CDR3, as DNA: TGTGCCAGCAGTCAACGGACAGGGTTGGCTTTCTTT.

This sequence joins TRBV11-3 and TRBJ1-3; D remains unclear. V was clipped by 5 bases and J by 0 bases, with 14 bases between them. The CDR3 sequence is 16 residues long. Germline loops: CDR1 SGHNT, CDR2 YENEEA. The CDR3 protein is CASSPLHSISGNTIYF. DNA of the CDR3: TGTGCCAGCAGCCCTCTACACAGTATCTCTGGAAACACCATATATTTT.

V is TRBV5-1 and J is TRBJ1-6, with TRBD1 identical over 7 bases. CDR1 SGHRS and CDR2 YFSETQ come from the germline V gene. This CDR3 spans 18 amino acids. J gave up 3 bases and V 0 bases, and 9 bases lay outside the gene matches. The CDR3 loop reads CASSLEPQGKGYNSPLHF. For the CDR3, the DNA is TGCGCCAGCAGCTTGGAACCACAGGGGAAAGGCTATAATTCACCCCTCCACTTT. The full variable domain, in which reference TRBV5-1 and TRBJ1-6 provide the parts outside the CDR3, is KAGVTQTPRYLIKTRGQQVTLSCSPISGHRSVSWYQQTPGQGLQFLFEYFSETQRNKGNFPGRFSGRQFSNSRSEMNVSTLELGDSALYLCASSLEPQGKGYNSPLHFGNGTRLTVT.

The CDR3: CASSEQGPEQYF. The CDR3 nucleotides read TGCGCCAGCAGTGAACAGGGCCCCGAGCAGTACTTC. The chain recombines TRBV10-1 with TRBJ2-7, with D maybe TRBD1 (6 bases). V was pared by 3 bases and J by 6 bases, with 9 bases between. The CDR3 is made up of 12 amino acids. Germline CDR1 reads WNHNN; CDR2 reads SYGVQD (reference sequence).

V gene TRBV19 combines with J gene TRBJ2-5; 11 nucleotides match TRBD1. The V gene end was trimmed by 6 bases and the J gene end by 7 bases; junction bases not matched to a gene: 4. The CDR3 extends over 13 amino acids. The germline V gene has CDR1 LNHDA and CDR2 SQIVND (reference sequence). CDR3 loop: CASSGQGASTQYF. The CDR3 DNA is TGTGCCAGTAGCGGACAGGGGGCATCGACCCAGTACTTC.

The CDR3 sequence is CASSQDASPPGAQETQYF. The CDR3 coding sequence is TGTGCCAGCAGCCAAGATGCTAGCCCCCCCGGCGCACAAGAGACCCAGTACTTC. The rearrangement joins TRBV4-2 to TRBJ2-5; maybe TRBD2 (5 bases). The V gene lost 0 bases and the J gene lost 2 bases, with 19 bases spanning the gap. The CDR3 has 18 residues. Germline V gene sequence: CDR1 LGHNA, CDR2 YNFKEQ.

The chain carries TRBV19 and TRBJ2-1, with 8 bases matching TRBD2. Germline V lookup: CDR1 LNHDA, CDR2 SQIVND (reference sequence). The ends lost 4 bases at V and 3 bases at J; junction bases unmatched: 2. This CDR3 has 14 residues. The CDR3 nucleotides read TGTGCCAGTAGTAGCGGGGGGTTCTACAATGAGCAGTTCTTC. This gives the protein CASSSGGFYNEQFF.

The chain joins TRBV6-1 to TRBJ1-5; D not certain. The CDR3 runs 13 residues. Deletions cut 2 bases from V and 7 bases from J, with 9 bases between. Germline loops: CDR1 MNHNS, CDR2 SASEGT. The CDR3 region is CASSELGTQPQHF. The CDR3, as DNA: TGTGCCAGCAGTGAACTGGGTACGCAGCCCCAGCATTTT.

The chain couples TRBV6-5 to TRBJ1-1, with D possibly TRBD1 on 6 matching bases. CDR1 and CDR2 from the germline V gene are MNHEY and SVGAGI. This CDR3 spans 13 amino acids. V was cut by 2 bases and J by 6 bases, with 10 bases left in between. CDR3 sequence: CASSYSGQPEAFF. CDR3 sequence (DNA): TGTGCCAGCAGTTACAGTGGACAGCCTGAAGCTTTCTTT.

This clone was seen only once. The chain combines TRBV15 with TRBJ1-2; no reliable D call. The V end was cut by 4 bases, the J end by 7 bases, with 13 bases between. The germline V gene has CDR1 LNHNV and CDR2 YYDKDF (reference sequence). The length of the CDR3 is 13 residues. The DNA of the CDR3 is TGTGCCACCAGCATCCCTCGCGGGATTGGCTACACCTTC. It specifies CATSIPRGIGYTF.

This clone was picked up a small number of times. The chain joins TRBV10-2 to TRBJ1-1; D unresolved. CDR3 size: 12 residues. The germline V gene has CDR1 WSHSY and CDR2 SAAADI. Trimming took off 10 bases at V and 1 base at J, with 10 bases between the two ends. The CDR3 nucleotides are TGCGCCACCCTGAGCAAGAACACTGAAGCTTTCTTT. Residues: CATLSKNTEAFF.

This chain uses TRBV7-2 with TRBJ1-6, with a tentative D call TRBD1 (5 bases). The CDR3 consists of 13 residues. The germline V and J ends were trimmed by 6 bases and 7 bases, with 10 bases remaining between them. Germline CDR1 is SGHTA and CDR2 is FQGNSA. Here the CDR3 reads CASSGTGNSPLHF. The CDR3 DNA reads as TGTGCCAGCAGTGGGACGGGCAATTCACCCCTCCACTTT. Based on the CDR3 plus reference TRBV7-2 and TRBJ1-6, the full variable domain is GAGVSQSPSNKVTEKGKDVELRCDPISGHTALYWYRQSLGQGLEFLIYFQGNSAPDKSGLPSDRFSAERTGGSVSTLTIQRTQQEDSAVYLCASSGTGNSPLHFGNGTRLTVT.

The chain is built from TRBV5-5 and TRBJ1-1; D not certain. The CDR3 length is 14 residues. Germline V lookup: CDR1 SGHKS, CDR2 YYEKEE (reference sequence). The germline V and J ends were trimmed by 1 base and 1 base, with 8 bases remaining between them. CDR3 sequence reads: CASSLIRENTEAFF. CDR3 DNA sequence: TGTGCCAGCAGCTTGATCCGGGAGAACACTGAAGCTTTCTTT.

Regarding this clone: Other nucleotide sequences in the sample specify the same CDR3. The V call is TRBV6-5, the J call TRBJ1-5, with a tentative D call TRBD1 (5 bases). Germline loops: CDR1 MNHEY, CDR2 SVGAGI. The CDR3 loop spans 14 amino acids. The V end was cut by 6 bases, the J end by 2 bases, with 11 bases between. Here the CDR3 DNA reads TGTGCCAGCAGCGGCGGGGGGGGCAATCAGCCCCAGCATTTT. Translated: CASSGGGGNQPQHF.

This clone was observed a single time. The chain employs TRBV30 and TRBJ2-7; tentative D call: TRBD1 (5 bases). CDR1 is GTSNPN, CDR2 SVGIG, per germline (reference sequence). V lost 2 bases to trimming and J lost 2 bases, with 10 bases between them. There are 13 residues in the CDR3. The CDR3 DNA reads as TGTGCCTGGAGTCCAGGGCAGCCCTACGAGCAGTACTTC. Its translation is CAWSPGQPYEQYF.

The rearrangement joins TRBV5-1 to TRBJ2-3, with 7 bases lining up with TRBD1. There are 14 residues in the CDR3. Looked up from germline, CDR1 is SGHRS and CDR2 is YFSETQ. With V trimmed by 6 bases and J by 0 bases, 4 bases remained unmatched. The CDR3, as DNA: TGCGCCAGCACACAGGGACAGAGCACAGATACGCAGTATTTT. As protein: CASTQGQSTDTQYF.

The chain couples TRBV19 to TRBJ2-3; 8 bases agree with TRBD2. Trimming took 9 bases from V and 6 from J; bases not matched to a gene: 17. CDR1 and CDR2 (germline): LNHDA, SQIVND (reference sequence). The CDR3 extends over 16 amino acids. CDR3 in amino acids: CARASLRGAPWDTQYF. The CDR3 nucleotides are TGTGCCAGGGCTTCCCTGCGGGGGGCTCCCTGGGATACGCAGTATTTT.